Listed here are 11 T cell receptor beta chains from one sample, sequenced in a study of T cell repertoires in cytomegalovirus infection. TCRdb reanalysed the reads using MiXCR and keeps one entry per CDR3 protein. The data show under 600,000 distinct CDR3 sequences, more than 15% seen once. The material sequenced was CD8+ T cells from PBMCs. The receptor set was obtained from a human donor in good health (CMV status not recorded). Some clones in this sample may be carry-over from other donors' samples.

This clonotype was observed at least ten times. The chain combines TRBV12-3 or TRBV12-4 with TRBJ2-4; 13 bases are a match to TRBD2. This CDR3 is 18 amino acids long. With V trimmed by 7 bases and J by 0 bases, 9 bases remained unmatched. CDR3 DNA sequence: TGTGCCAGCACCCTGACTAGCGGGGGGTCCCTAGCCAAAAACATTCAGTACTTC. It translates to CASTLTSGGSLAKNIQYF.

This rearrangement joins TRBV6-1 to TRBJ2-7; D unclear. In germline, CDR1 is MNHNS, CDR2 SASEGT. Trimming pared 0 bases from V and 2 bases from J, leaving 11 bases between. This CDR3 has 15 amino acids. The chain's CDR3 is CASSEAQVKTYEQYF. The CDR3 nucleotides read TGTGCCAGCAGTGAAGCGCAAGTCAAGACCTACGAGCAGTACTTC.

The chain couples TRBV5-1 to TRBJ2-5, with unresolved D. CDR1 is SGHRS, CDR2 YFSETQ, per germline. Deletions cut 0 bases from V and 13 bases from J, with 28 bases between. The CDR3 is 17 amino acids. The CDR3 protein is CASSLVSSRKERDPVYF. The CDR3 DNA follows: TGCGCCAGCAGCTTGGTATCATCCAGGAAGGAAAGAGACCCGGTGTACTTC.

This clonotype was recorded a few times. This chain connects TRBV7-9 to TRBJ2-1, with 7 bases fitting TRBD1. Germline V gene lookup returns CDR1 SEHNR and CDR2 FQNEAQ (reference sequence). V shed 4 bases and J 5 bases; nucleotides not matched to a gene: 5. The CDR3 consists of 14 residues. The CDR3 sequence is CASSSPTGNNEQFF. DNA for the CDR3: TGTGCCAGCAGCTCCCCGACAGGGAACAATGAGCAGTTCTTC.

There are many counts of this clonotype. The chain carries TRBV7-3 and TRBJ1-1; D is perhaps TRBD1 (6 bases). Germline CDR1 reads SGHTA; CDR2 reads FQGTGA. The CDR3 length is 14 residues. Trimming took 4 bases from V and 8 from J, leaving 17 bases between them. The CDR3 here is CASSSGGLVEEAFF. For the CDR3, the DNA is TGTGCCAGCAGCTCGGGGGGGCTGGTAGAGGAAGCTTTCTTT.

This clonotype has only a few counts. The chain combines TRBV28 with TRBJ2-1; D gene unclear. CDR1 and CDR2 (germline): MDHEN, SYDVKM. Trimming stripped 9 bases from V and 0 bases from J, with 12 bases between. This CDR3 has 14 residues. The CDR3 nucleotides read TGTGCCAGTTTCACTGCTGCCTCCTACAATGAGCAGTTCTTC. Its translation is CASFTAASYNEQFF.

This clonotype was detected many times. The rearrangement links TRBV7-9 to TRBJ1-2; D unresolved. The length of the CDR3 is 16 residues. Trimming took 3 bases from V and 2 from J, leaving 16 bases between them. Per germline, CDR1 SEHNR and CDR2 FQNEAQ (reference sequence). CDR3 DNA sequence: TGTGCCAGCAGCTTTTATGACCGGGAACAGAACTATGGCTACACCTTC. Its translation is CASSFYDREQNYGYTF.

This clonotype was detected many times. This sequence joins TRBV6-5 and TRBJ2-1; TRBD2 is a possible D gene (7 bases). In germline, CDR1 is MNHEY, CDR2 SVGAGI. This CDR3 is 13 amino acids long. V gave up 2 bases and J gave up 10 bases, with 12 bases separating them. The CDR3 region has the DNA TGTGCCAGCAGTTACGCGGGGGCGGGAGAGCAGTTCTTC. It specifies CASSYAGAGEQFF.

The sample holds many counts of this clonotype. This rearrangement joins TRBV7-2 to TRBJ2-1; possibly TRBD2 for D (7 bases). V was cut by 8 bases and J by 7 bases, with 18 bases left in between. There are 14 residues in the CDR3. Germline assignment: CDR1 SGHTA and CDR2 FQGNSA. The CDR3 nucleotides read TGTGCCAGCCGGGGGGAGGGCCAGGGGAATGAGCAGTTCTTC. Its translation: CASRGEGQGNEQFF.

The genes are TRBV2 and TRBJ2-7; no clear D gene. The V end was cut by 4 bases, the J end by 7 bases, with 8 bases between. Germline CDR1 and CDR2: SNHLY and FYNNEI. The CDR3 length is 11 residues. The CDR3 DNA sequence: TGTGCCAGCAGTGGTATAAGGGAGCAGTACTTC. Protein product: CASSGIREQYF.

This clonotype was detected many times. The chain links TRBV7-9 to TRBJ1-2; D is unclear. The CDR3 sequence is 12 residues long. Trimming stripped 5 bases from V and 4 bases from J, with 8 bases between. CDR1 SEHNR and CDR2 FQNEAQ come from the germline V gene (reference sequence). DNA for the CDR3: TGTGCCAGCAGCCAATCGGTCTATGGCTACACCTTC. Its translation: CASSQSVYGYTF.